This entry concerns a single TCR beta chain. Its target is not known. This sample was taken from a study of T cell responses to AZD1222 COVID-19 vaccine. The study, taken as a whole, reports: Seropositive at baseline were only 5 or 6 AZD1222 recipients. In the spike-specific TCR repertoire, nearly half reportedly target unmutated variant regions.

Trimming cost V 4 bases and J 3 bases, with 15 bases left between them. Germline V gene lookup returns CDR1 LNHDA and CDR2 SQIVND (reference sequence). CDR3 length equals 16 residues. Clones were read by immunoSEQ multiplex PCR, and TCRdb kept only the in-frame ones, dropping some. The sample yields 95,000 to 100,000 clones, 90% seen once. The gene calls are TRBV19 and TRBJ1-4; the D gene is possibly TRBD1 (5 bases). The source material was peripheral blood, sampled on day 0 of AZD1222 vaccination. The receptor's source is an adult in good health. The CDR3 reads CASSSRGLDANEKLFF. The CDR3 DNA sequence: TGTGCCAGTAGTAGCCGGGGCCTAGATGCTAATGAAAAACTGTTTTTT.